Below are 16 T cell receptor beta chains sequenced from a single sample in a study of cytomegalovirus exposure and HLA in healthy donors. PCR employed 60 Vbeta and 13 Jbeta primers. The table came from immunoSEQ multiplex PCR; TCRdb's copy has only in-frame clones and leaves some out. This sample has about 130,000 clones; roughly 70% occur once, and the top ten carry 5.5% to 8.5%. Sequencing was done on a sample of PBMCs. These TCRs come from a man aged 35-49 years in good health and CMV-seropositive.

The chain carries TRBV7-9 and TRBJ1-2; 9 bases are shared with TRBD1. Germline V CDR1 and CDR2: SEHNR, FQNEAQ (reference sequence). The CDR3 sequence is 14 residues long. Trimming removed 3 bases from V and 5 bases from J; junction bases left unmatched: 4. CDR3 sequence: CASSFQGQGYGYTF. DNA for the CDR3: TGTGCCAGCAGCTTCCAGGGACAGGGTTATGGCTACACCTTC.

The CDR3, as DNA: TGTGCCAGCACCTCGCGGGACAGAGAGAGGACCTACGAGCAGTACTTC. Translated, it gives CASTSRDRERTYEQYF. The rearrangement links TRBV21-1 to TRBJ2-7; TRBD1 is taken as the D call from the table, unchecked against the DNA. TRBV21-1 is annotated as a pseudogene. This CDR3 region has 16 residues.

The chain carries TRBV5-5 and TRBJ2-3; the D gene is possibly TRBD1 (5 bases). The CDR3 loop spans 15 amino acids. Trimming pared 5 bases from V and 2 bases from J, leaving 15 bases between. Per germline, CDR1 SGHKS and CDR2 YYEKEE (reference sequence). DNA for the CDR3: TGTGCCAGCAGACTATCAGGGCTTGACACAGATACGCAGTATTTT. This sequence encodes CASRLSGLDTDTQYF.

This clone was detected only a few times. J is TRBJ2-1 and V is TRBV7-2; D is unclear. Germline V CDR1 and CDR2: SGHTA, FQGNSA. There are 13 residues in the CDR3. Trimming took off 1 base at V and 6 bases at J, with 7 bases between the two ends. CDR3 residues: CASSLGHGNEQFF. In DNA form, the CDR3 reads TGTGCCAGCAGCTTAGGACACGGCAATGAGCAGTTCTTC.

This sequence joins TRBV2 and TRBJ2-1, with 10 bases that match TRBD1. Germline CDR1 is SNHLY and CDR2 is FYNNEI. CDR3 size: 13 residues. Losses at the gene ends were 5 bases for V and 11 bases for J; bases not matched to a gene: 6. CDR3 sequence (DNA): TGTGCCAGCAGTTTACCGGGACAGGGGAAGCAGTTCTTC. Translated: CASSLPGQGKQFF.

The chain combines TRBV6-6 with TRBJ1-3; D gene ambiguous. The CDR3 extends over 15 amino acids. Germline V gene sequence: CDR1 MNHNY, CDR2 SVGAGI (reference sequence). Trimming took off 1 base at V and 0 bases at J, with 7 bases between the two ends. DNA of the CDR3: TGTGCCAGCAGTTACTTAGGGAGCTCTGGAAACACCATATATTTT. Translating gives CASSYLGSSGNTIYF.

J is TRBJ2-1 and V is TRBV9; D possibly corresponds to TRBD1 (6 bases). Germline CDR1 SGDLS, CDR2 YYNGEE. Trimming took 4 bases from V and 5 from J, leaving 16 bases between them. The CDR3 extends over 15 amino acids. Here the CDR3 DNA reads TGTGCCAGCAGCCTGCTGCCTCGGACAGACAATGAGCAGTTCTTC. This codes for CASSLLPRTDNEQFF.

V usage is TRBV19 and J usage is TRBJ2-3; 12 nucleotides line up with TRBD2. Germline CDR1 is LNHDA and CDR2 is SQIVND (reference sequence). This CDR3 contains 17 residues. The junction had 8 bases not matched to a gene; V was cut back by 5 bases and J by 2 bases. The chain's CDR3 is CASSGKGLAGNTDTQYF. DNA for the CDR3: TGTGCCAGTAGTGGGAAAGGACTAGCGGGAAACACAGATACGCAGTATTTT.

The chain employs TRBV28 and TRBJ2-2, with D uncertain. The CDR3 runs to 13 residues. The V end lost 7 bases, the J end lost 3 bases, and 9 bases lay between the germline ends. The V gene's germline CDR1 is MDHEN and CDR2 SYDVKM. The CDR3 coding sequence is TGTGCCAGCATCAACCGGGACACCGGGGAGCTGTTTTTT. Protein product: CASINRDTGELFF.

This chain connects TRBV19 to TRBJ2-3; 11 bases map to TRBD2. Germline V gene sequence: CDR1 LNHDA, CDR2 SQIVND (reference sequence). V was clipped by 0 bases and J by 1 base; unmatched bases: 15. CDR3 length equals 21 residues. CDR3 protein: CASSIDTSSGRARKGTDTQYF. The CDR3 DNA sequence: TGTGCCAGTAGTATAGATACTAGTAGCGGGAGGGCCAGGAAGGGCACAGATACGCAGTATTTT.

This chain uses TRBV7-9 with TRBJ1-2; no clear D. Trimming shortened V by 3 bases and J by 0 bases, and 5 bases separated the two germline ends. From germline, CDR1 is SEHNR and CDR2 FQNEAQ (reference sequence). The CDR3 is 13 amino acids. The CDR3 DNA reads TGTGCCAGCAGCTTTCAGGCTAACTATGGCTACACCTTC. This gives the protein CASSFQANYGYTF.

The chain links TRBV28 to TRBJ1-4; possible D gene TRBD1, 5 bases. Trimming shortened V by 10 bases and J by 7 bases, and 19 bases separated the two germline ends. In germline, CDR1 is MDHEN, CDR2 SYDVKM. CDR3 length equals 14 residues. The DNA for the CDR3 is TGTGCCACCCGCCCGGGGGGAGGAATTGAAAAACTGTTTTTT. Amino acids: CATRPGGGIEKLFF.

The J gene is TRBJ2-3, the V gene TRBV15; D is perhaps TRBD1 (6 bases). V dropped 3 bases and J dropped 2 bases, with 15 bases sitting between them. Germline CDR1 LNHNV, CDR2 YYDKDF (reference sequence). The CDR3 sequence is 16 residues long. The CDR3 spells CATSSYNRDITDTQYF. In nucleotides, the CDR3 is TGTGCCACCAGCAGCTACAACCGGGACATCACAGATACGCAGTATTTT.

This clone showed up just a few times. The chain couples TRBV19 to TRBJ2-2; D may be TRBD2 (6 bases). CDR3 size: 15 residues. Trimming removed 5 bases from V and 7 bases from J, with 17 bases in between. The germline gives CDR1 LNHDA, CDR2 SQIVND (reference sequence). The CDR3 bases are TGTGCCAGTAGTCCCGGACTATCAAGTATCGGGGAGCTGTTTTTT. Amino acid sequence: CASSPGLSSIGELFF.

The CDR3 bases are TGTGCCAGCACTCCGGGACAGGGGCGGAATGGCTACACCTTC. This gives the protein CASTPGQGRNGYTF. The chain joins TRBV5-4 to TRBJ1-2; TRBD1 agrees at 10 bases. Germline trimming cut 6 bases from V and 6 bases from J; bases unmatched to any gene: 8. The CDR3 length is 14 residues. CDR1 SGHNT and CDR2 YYREEE come from the germline V gene (reference sequence).

This clone was picked up a small number of times. One junction end disagrees with the germline gene, perhaps due to a read error. V is TRBV7-7 and J is TRBJ2-2; weak D call: TRBD1 (5 bases). The CDR3 totals 16 residues. CDR1 SSHAT and CDR2 FNYEAQ come from the germline V gene (reference sequence). This chain's CDR3 is CASSSSGPPNTGELFF. In DNA form, the CDR3 reads TGTGCTAGCAGCTCTTCAGGGCCCCCGAACACCGGGGAGCTGTTTTTT.